The next 31 T cell receptor beta chains were all read from a single sample in a study of Graves' ophthalmopathy and Graves' hyperthyroidism. The authors amplified TCR beta CDR3 regions, and they did so from RNA transcripts for repertoire sequencing. HTBI-primed RT-PCR formed the first round, and a multiplex PCR formed the second. TCRdb re-derived calls from the multiplex PCR reads in MiXCR, one entry per CDR3 protein. Of some 47,000 distinct CDR3 sequences in the sample, around half were seen once. Source material: peripheral blood. Source of these receptors: an adult man with Graves' ophthalmopathy.

This chain's CDR3 is CASSYSGGVQETQYF. CDR3 bases: TGTGCCAGTAGTTATAGCGGGGGGGTTCAAGAGACCCAGTACTTC. The chain carries TRBV19 and TRBJ2-5; 11 bases are shared with TRBD2. Looked up from germline, CDR1 is LNHDA and CDR2 is SQIVND (reference sequence). V lost 5 bases and J lost 2; bases outside the gene matches: 4. This CDR3 is built from 15 residues.

This clonotype is categorized as medium-sized. At one of its ends the junction is not consistent with the germline gene, which may arise from a read error. In DNA, the CDR3 is TGCAGTGCTAGACTTTCGGTTGGGACACGCCTTTTC. This encodes CSARLSVGTRLF. The J gene is TRBJ1-2, the V gene TRBV20-1, with D perhaps TRBD1 (6 bases). This CDR3 comprises 12 residues. Germline V gene sequence: CDR1 DFQATT, CDR2 SNEGSKA (reference sequence).

This clonotype was counted a single time. The chain recombines TRBV19 with TRBJ2-3, with no clear D. The CDR3 totals 15 residues. Per germline, CDR1 LNHDA and CDR2 SQIVND (reference sequence). V lost 6 bases to trimming and J lost 3 bases, with 16 bases between them. CDR3 amino acids: CASSPTGWGTDTQYF. CDR3 nucleotides: TGTGCCAGTAGCCCAACGGGTTGGGGAACAGATACGCAGTATTTT.

This chain connects TRBV18 to TRBJ1-2, with D possibly TRBD1 on 5 matching bases. The V end lost 4 bases, the J end lost 0 bases, and 21 bases lay between the germline ends. Looked up from germline, CDR1 is KGHSH and CDR2 is LQKENI. There are 18 residues in the CDR3. This CDR3 is CASSLRTPGREANYGYTF. The CDR3 DNA sequence: TGTGCCAGCTCACTCAGAACGCCGGGACGGGAAGCTAACTATGGCTACACCTTC.

A remark on this clonotype: A junction end diverges from the germline sequence, so it may reflect a read error. The genes are TRBV7-9 and TRBJ1-1; possibly TRBD1 for D (5 bases). This CDR3 contains 13 residues. Germline CDR1 reads SEHNR; CDR2 reads FQNEAQ (reference sequence). The CDR3 sequence is CASSRQLNTEAFF. CDR3 nucleotide sequence: TGTGCCAGCAGCAGACAGCTGAACACTGAAGCCTTCTTT.

Many counts were recorded for this clonotype. J is TRBJ2-2 and V is TRBV7-9; unclear D gene. Trimming removed 5 bases from V and 0 bases from J, with 7 bases in between. CDR1 is SEHNR and CDR2 is FQNEAQ in the germline V gene (reference sequence). CDR3 length: 14 residues. CDR3 sequence (DNA): TGTGCCAGCAGCCTCGGAACGAACACCGGGGAGCTGTTTTTT. It codes for CASSLGTNTGELFF.

This clonotype was counted many times. The chain carries TRBV5-1 and TRBJ2-2; D is ambiguous. Germline CDR1 and CDR2: SGHRS and YFSETQ. CDR3 size: 15 residues. The V and J ends lost 0 bases and 0 bases respectively, with 6 bases between them. CDR3 amino acids: CASSLGRANTGELFF. In nucleotides, the CDR3 is TGCGCCAGCAGCTTGGGCAGAGCGAACACCGGGGAGCTGTTTTTT.

The genes are TRBV2 and TRBJ2-5, with D possibly TRBD1 on 6 matching bases. Trimming stripped 5 bases from V and 1 base from J, with 14 bases between. Germline V gives CDR1 SNHLY, CDR2 FYNNEI. The CDR3 runs to 15 residues. The CDR3 DNA is TGTGCCAGCAGTTATAAAAGGACAGCCCAAGAGACCCAGTACTTC. This codes for CASSYKRTAQETQYF.

This clonotype was recorded at least ten times. CDR3 sequence: CASSISLAGGYEQYF. The CDR3 nucleotides read TGTGCCAGTAGTATTTCACTAGCGGGAGGCTACGAGCAGTACTTC. The V and J genes are TRBV19 and TRBJ2-7, with 12 bases aligning to TRBD2. V trimming: 3 bases; J trimming: 3 bases; junction bases outside the gene matches: 3. CDR1 and CDR2 from the germline V gene are LNHDA and SQIVND (reference sequence). The CDR3 length is 15 residues.

This clonotype was detected a few times. The CDR3 spells CASINTGTGTYEQYF. DNA of the CDR3: TGTGCCAGCATTAATACCGGGACAGGGACCTACGAGCAGTACTTC. The genes are TRBV2 and TRBJ2-7, with 9 bases that match TRBD1. V lost 7 bases, J lost 2 bases, and 9 bases stayed unmatched. CDR1 SNHLY and CDR2 FYNNEI come from the germline V gene. The CDR3 extends over 15 amino acids.

This clonotype has only a few counts. The chain joins TRBV28 to TRBJ2-3; 10 bases align to TRBD1. The CDR3 runs to 16 residues. Trimming took 3 bases from V and 3 from J; bases not matched to a gene: 6. The germline V gene has CDR1 MDHEN and CDR2 SYDVKM. CDR3 sequence: CASSFGTGAGTDTQYF. The CDR3, as DNA: TGTGCCAGCAGTTTTGGGACAGGGGCGGGGACAGATACGCAGTATTTT.

This clonotype was seen repeatedly, ten times or more. This sequence joins TRBV20-1 and TRBJ1-1, with 7 bases matching TRBD1. The length of the CDR3 is 12 residues. Trimming removed 5 bases from V and 11 bases from J; junction bases left unmatched: 11. Germline V lookup: CDR1 DFQATT, CDR2 SNEGSKA (reference sequence). The CDR3 DNA sequence: TGCAGTGCTTCGGGACCGCCCAGGGGGGCTTTCTTT. It translates to CSASGPPRGAFF.

V is TRBV29-1 and J is TRBJ1-2, with a tentative D call TRBD1 (5 bases). Germline assignment: CDR1 SQVTM and CDR2 ANQGSEA. The CDR3 consists of 14 residues. Deletions cut 5 bases from V and 0 bases from J, with 13 bases between. The CDR3 here is CSVSDRIANYGYTF. DNA for the CDR3: TGCAGCGTTTCTGACAGAATCGCTAACTATGGCTACACCTTC.

This rearrangement joins TRBV24-1 to TRBJ2-3, with 7 bases matching TRBD2. The V and J ends lost 0 bases and 0 bases, in that order; junction bases with no gene match: 2. Germline loops: CDR1 KGHDR, CDR2 SFDVKD. The CDR3 loop spans 16 amino acids. CDR3 nucleotides: TGTGCCACCAGTGATTTGGGCGGGAGTAGCACAGATACGCAGTATTTT. Its protein product is CATSDLGGSSTDTQYF.

This clonotype has just a few counts. The chain is built from TRBV10-3 and TRBJ1-5; no definite D call. Deletions cut 4 bases from V and 2 bases from J, with 12 bases between. The CDR3 has 15 amino acids. Germline CDR1 reads ENHRY; CDR2 reads SYGVKD. The CDR3 DNA sequence: TGTGCCATCAGTGCCGGGCAATTGGGCAATCAGCCCCAGCATTTT. Translating it yields CAISAGQLGNQPQHF.

A word on this clonotype: This may arise from a read error, as a much more abundant clone is one base away. This is likely a read error, given that the CDR3 carries no conserved phenylalanine or tryptophan at its end. CDR3: CASSQGLGGGETQYS. CDR3 coding DNA: TGTGCCAGCAGCCAAGGGCTAGGGGGCGGGGAGACCCAGTACTCC. The chain has TRBV3-1 and TRBJ2-5, with 7 bases fitting TRBD1. This CDR3 comprises 15 residues. V lost 1 base to trimming and J lost 5 bases; unmatched junction nucleotides: 7. Germline V gives CDR1 LGHDT, CDR2 YNNKEL (reference sequence).

For this clonotype: One end of the junction varies from germline; a read error may be responsible. V and J are TRBV10-3 and TRBJ1-5; 7 bases map to TRBD1. CDR1 is ENHRY, CDR2 SYGVKD, per germline. The CDR3 contains 14 residues. The CDR3 here is CASSGNRGYQPQHF. The CDR3, as DNA: TGTGCCAGCAGTGGTAACAGGGGTTATCAGCCCCAGCATTTT.

The chain carries TRBV5-4 and TRBJ1-2; D possibly corresponds to TRBD1 (5 bases). In germline, CDR1 is SGHNT, CDR2 YYREEE (reference sequence). The CDR3 extends over 15 amino acids. Between the trimmed V and J ends, which lost 3 bases and 4 bases, there was a span of 16 bases. CDR3 coding DNA: TGTGCCAGCAGCTCCGGAGGTACAGGAATCTATGGCTACACCTTC. It encodes CASSSGGTGIYGYTF.

This clonotype was counted a few times. This chain links TRBV7-8 with TRBJ2-7, with 14 bases fitting TRBD2. The germline gives CDR1 SGHVS, CDR2 FQNEAQ. This CDR3 region has 15 residues. The J segment lost 4 bases and the V segment lost 3 bases, leaving 2 bases of the junction unmatched. The chain's CDR3 is CASSLGLAGEYEQYF. The CDR3 nucleotides read TGTGCCAGCAGCTTGGGACTAGCGGGAGAGTACGAGCAGTACTTC.

The chain uses TRBV5-1 and TRBJ1-2; 7 bases agree with TRBD1. This CDR3 is built from 12 residues. The germline V gene has CDR1 SGHRS and CDR2 YFSETQ. V trimming: 2 bases; J trimming: 7 bases; junction bases outside the gene matches: 2. DNA of the CDR3: TGCGCCAGCAGCTTAGACAGGGCTGGCTACACCTTC. The encoded protein is CASSLDRAGYTF.

The rearrangement uses TRBV7-2 and TRBJ2-7, with 10 bases lining up with TRBD2. The CDR3 runs to 16 residues. Germline CDR1 SGHTA, CDR2 FQGNSA. V gave up 1 base and J gave up 0 bases; unmatched junction bases: 3. This chain's CDR3 is CASSLDPSGSSYEQYF. The CDR3 DNA is TGTGCCAGCAGCTTAGATCCTAGCGGGAGCTCCTACGAGCAGTACTTC. Supplemented by reference TRBV7-2 and TRBJ2-7, the full variable domain reads GAGVSQSPSNKVTEKGKDVELRCDPISGHTALYWYRQSLGQGLEFLIYFQGNSAPDKSGLPSDRFSAERTGGSVSTLTIQRTQQEDSAVYLCASSLDPSGSSYEQYFGPGTRLTVT.

This clonotype was detected many times. J is TRBJ2-5 and V is TRBV4-1; 8 positions match TRBD2. Trimming removed 4 bases from V and 4 bases from J; junction bases left unmatched: 11. From germline, CDR1 is MGHRA and CDR2 YSYEKL. The CDR3 consists of 16 residues. As DNA, the CDR3 is TGCGCCAGCAGCCCCTTGTCGGGGGGGCCCGGAGAGACCCAGTACTTC. Its translation is CASSPLSGGPGETQYF.

This clonotype appeared many times. CDR3 region: CSARDLSQPYEQYF. For the CDR3, the DNA is TGCAGTGCTAGAGACTTAAGCCAGCCCTACGAGCAGTACTTC. This sequence joins TRBV20-1 and TRBJ2-7; D not certain. The length of the CDR3 is 14 residues. V was shortened by 0 bases and J by 2 bases, with 11 bases between the two germline ends. The germline V gene encodes CDR1 DFQATT and CDR2 SNEGSKA (reference sequence).

The J gene is TRBJ2-7, the V gene TRBV10-3; 7 bases align to TRBD1. CDR1 and CDR2 from the germline V gene are ENHRY and SYGVKD. The CDR3 is made up of 16 amino acids. V shed 0 bases, J shed 2 bases, and the junction held 7 bases outside the gene matches. The CDR3 sequence: CAISESGRQGAYEQYF. DNA for the CDR3: TGTGCCATCAGTGAGTCAGGGAGACAGGGAGCCTACGAGCAGTACTTC.

This clonotype was counted once. J is TRBJ2-7 and V is TRBV5-6; no firm D call. This CDR3 has 14 residues. From germline, CDR1 is SGHDT and CDR2 YYEEEE. Trimming took off 2 bases at V and 0 bases at J, with 9 bases between the two ends. CDR3 region: CASSFIDSSYEQYF. The CDR3 DNA reads TGTGCCAGCAGCTTTATCGATTCCTCCTACGAGCAGTACTTC.

This chain joins TRBV7-2 and TRBJ2-1; D may correspond to TRBD1 or TRBD2 (5 bases each). Between the trimmed V and J ends, which lost 4 bases and 5 bases, there was a span of 9 bases. This CDR3 is 13 amino acids long. Germline values: CDR1 SGHTA, CDR2 FQGNSA. The CDR3 reads CASSSGRHNEQFF. DNA of the CDR3: TGTGCCAGCAGCTCGGGACGGCACAATGAGCAGTTCTTC.

This clonotype is classed as medium-sized. The V and J genes are TRBV2 and TRBJ2-1, with no clear D. V lost 5 bases, J lost 0 bases, and 8 bases lay in between. Germline V lookup: CDR1 SNHLY, CDR2 FYNNEI. The CDR3 runs to 14 residues. The CDR3 reads CASSPATSYNEQFF. CDR3 coding DNA: TGTGCCAGCAGTCCGGCGACCTCCTACAATGAGCAGTTCTTC.

Many counts were recorded for this clonotype. A clone one base away is much larger, so this may be a read error. This chain uses TRBV6-5 with TRBJ1-3, with D maybe TRBD1 (5 bases). With 6 bases removed from V and 8 bases from J, the gap between germline ends came to 11 bases. Per germline, CDR1 MNHEY and CDR2 SVGAGI. CDR3 length equals 12 residues. CDR3 loop: CASSDSAHTIYF. CDR3 DNA sequence: TGTGCCAGCAGCGACAGTGCCCACACCATATATTTT.

This clonotype was observed at least ten times. The V and J genes are TRBV6-1 and TRBJ2-2; 8 bases map to TRBD1. V was pared by 10 bases and J by 6 bases, with 7 bases of the junction left unmatched. Germline values: CDR1 MNHNS, CDR2 SASEGT. This CDR3 comprises 13 residues. The CDR3 loop is CANQGAVPGELFF. CDR3 in DNA: TGTGCCAACCAGGGGGCGGTTCCCGGGGAGCTGTTTTTT.

The rearrangement uses TRBV11-1 and TRBJ2-1; TRBD1 matches 9 bases. The CDR3 loop spans 16 amino acids. Looked up from germline, CDR1 is SGHAT and CDR2 is FQDESV (reference sequence). The trim removed 5 bases at V and 6 bases at J, leaving 11 bases unmatched. CDR3 amino acids: CASSMYPDRGTNEQFF. The CDR3 nucleotides are TGTGCCAGCAGCATGTATCCGGACAGGGGAACCAATGAGCAGTTCTTC.

CDR3 sequence reads: CATSDGRDVEKLFF. CDR3 nucleotide sequence: TGTGCCACCAGTGACGGCAGGGATGTTGAAAAACTGTTTTTT. V and J are TRBV24-1 and TRBJ1-4, with D perhaps matching TRBD1 (5 bases). Trimming took off 4 bases at V and 7 bases at J, with 12 bases between the two ends. Germline assignment: CDR1 KGHDR and CDR2 SFDVKD. The CDR3 covers 14 residues.